This T cell receptor beta chain was recovered during a study of blood T cells in healthy people across ages. A J-beta primer mix and a sample-barcoded 5' primer were used in a second PCR of about 7 to 12 cycles. TCRdb redid the calling of the 5' RACE reads with MiXCR, one entry per CDR3 protein. The sample has over a million distinct CDR3 sequences; more than 35% are singletons. This CDR3 spans 14 amino acids. The V segment lost 0 bases and the J segment 4 bases; nucleotides outside the gene matches: 2. Germline CDR1 is LGHDT and CDR2 is YNNKEL (reference sequence). Sequencing was carried out using blood. This TCR was recovered from a woman in her sixties or seventies in good health. The V call is TRBV3-1, the J call TRBJ1-2, with 7 positions matching TRBD1. The CDR3, as DNA: TGTGCCAGCAGCCAAGACAACAGGGGCTATGGCTACACCTTC. As protein: CASSQDNRGYGYTF.